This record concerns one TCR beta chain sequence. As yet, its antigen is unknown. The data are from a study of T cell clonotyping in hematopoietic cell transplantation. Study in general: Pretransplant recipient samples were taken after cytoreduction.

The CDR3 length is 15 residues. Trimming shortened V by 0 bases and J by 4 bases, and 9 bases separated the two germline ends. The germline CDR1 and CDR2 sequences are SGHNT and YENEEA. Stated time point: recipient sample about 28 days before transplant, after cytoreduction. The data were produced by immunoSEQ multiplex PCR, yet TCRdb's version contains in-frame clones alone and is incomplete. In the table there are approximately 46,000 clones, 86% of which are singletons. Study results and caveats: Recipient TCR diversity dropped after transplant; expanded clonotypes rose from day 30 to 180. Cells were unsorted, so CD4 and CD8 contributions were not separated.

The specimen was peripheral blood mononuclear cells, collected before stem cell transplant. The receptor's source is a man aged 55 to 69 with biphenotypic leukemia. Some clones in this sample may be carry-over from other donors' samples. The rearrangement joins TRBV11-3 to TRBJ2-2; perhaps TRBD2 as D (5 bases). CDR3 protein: CASSLDQEVTGELFF. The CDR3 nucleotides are TGTGCCAGCAGCTTAGATCAGGAGGTCACCGGGGAGCTGTTTTTT.